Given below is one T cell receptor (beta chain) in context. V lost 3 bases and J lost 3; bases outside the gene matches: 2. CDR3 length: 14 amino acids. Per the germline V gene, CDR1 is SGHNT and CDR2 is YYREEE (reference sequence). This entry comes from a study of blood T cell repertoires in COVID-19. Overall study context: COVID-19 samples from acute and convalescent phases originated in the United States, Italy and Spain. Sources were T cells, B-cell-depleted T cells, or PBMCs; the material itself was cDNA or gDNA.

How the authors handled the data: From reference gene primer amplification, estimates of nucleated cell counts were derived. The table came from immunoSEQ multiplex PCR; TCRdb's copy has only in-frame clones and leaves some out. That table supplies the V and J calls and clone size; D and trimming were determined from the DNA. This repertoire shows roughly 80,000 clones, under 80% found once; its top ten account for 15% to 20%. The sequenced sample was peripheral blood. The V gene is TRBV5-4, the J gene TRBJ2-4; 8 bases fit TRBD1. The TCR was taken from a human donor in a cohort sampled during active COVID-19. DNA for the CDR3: TGTGCCAGCAGCTCACAGGGGGGCAAAAACATTCAGTACTTC. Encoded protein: CASSSQGGKNIQYF.